This entry lists 29 T cell receptor beta chains sequenced from one sample in a study of T cells after yellow fever vaccination. TCRdb re-called the 5' RACE reads with MiXCR, one entry per CDR3 protein. Of just under 600,000 distinct CDR3 sequences detected, roughly 14% appear once; the ten largest clones hold 11% to 15%. The input for sequencing was PBMCs, taken on the day of the yellow fever booster vaccination. These receptors were collected from a man younger than 45 who received the YFV17D yellow fever vaccine.

This clonotype was detected a few times. The chain links TRBV7-9 to TRBJ2-1; D not certain. Trimming left V 2 bases short and J 5 bases short, with 10 bases between. The CDR3 contains 14 residues. Germline CDR1 and CDR2: SEHNR and FQNEAQ (reference sequence). The DNA of the CDR3 is TGTGCCAGCAGCTTAAACAGTAATGACAATGAGCAGTTCTTC. The encoded protein is CASSLNSNDNEQFF.

The rearrangement joins TRBV24-1 to TRBJ2-3; either TRBD1 or TRBD2 may supply D (5 bases each). Germline V gives CDR1 KGHDR, CDR2 SFDVKD. This CDR3 has 14 residues. V was clipped by 4 bases and J by 4 bases, with 11 bases between them. CDR3 DNA sequence: TGTGCCACCAGTGACACTGGGACGGCAGATACGCAGTATTTT. Its protein product is CATSDTGTADTQYF.

Many counts were recorded for this clonotype. V and J are TRBV12-5 and TRBJ2-5, with unresolved D. The CDR3 loop spans 13 amino acids. The germline gives CDR1 LGHNT, CDR2 FRNRAP. Trimming pared 4 bases from V and 2 bases from J, leaving 8 bases between. CDR3 nucleotides: TGTGCTAGTGGTTCGTCGACTCAAGAGACCCAGTACTTC. Translated, it gives CASGSSTQETQYF.

The chain carries TRBV18 and TRBJ2-2; D ambiguous. The V gene lost 5 bases and the J gene lost 0 bases, with 13 bases spanning the gap. Germline CDR1 and CDR2: KGHSH and LQKENI. CDR3 length equals 16 residues. This CDR3 reads CASSDARRSNTGELFF. CDR3 coding DNA: TGTGCCAGCTCAGATGCGAGACGATCGAACACCGGGGAGCTGTTTTTT.

This clonotype was seen only a few times. V usage is TRBV7-2 and J usage is TRBJ2-1; 10 bases align to TRBD2. With V trimmed by 1 base and J by 8 bases, 8 bases remained unmatched. Germline values: CDR1 SGHTA, CDR2 FQGNSA. This CDR3 has 16 amino acids. The CDR3: CASSLVGSGRIDEQFF. The CDR3 DNA reads as TGTGCCAGCAGCTTAGTCGGTAGCGGGAGGATCGATGAGCAGTTCTTC.

The chain links TRBV18 to TRBJ2-2; 7 bases line up with TRBD2. This CDR3 has 17 amino acids. The trim removed 6 bases at V and 3 bases at J, leaving 13 bases unmatched. CDR1 and CDR2 (germline): KGHSH, LQKENI. In DNA form, the CDR3 reads TGTGCCAGCTCGCGGAATTTAGTAGCGGGTGACACCGGGGAGCTGTTTTTT. Translating gives CASSRNLVAGDTGELFF.

This clonotype showed up just a few times. The rearrangement uses TRBV4-3 and TRBJ2-3, with D perhaps TRBD1 or TRBD2 (5 bases each). This CDR3 comprises 14 residues. Trimming pared 3 bases from V and 3 bases from J, leaving 10 bases between. The germline gives CDR1 LGHNA, CDR2 YSLEER. CDR3 bases: TGCGCCAGCAGCCAGGGACGACCGACAGATACGCAGTATTTT. Protein product: CASSQGRPTDTQYF.

This clonotype has only a few counts. The chain is built from TRBV9 and TRBJ2-1, with 10 bases matching TRBD2. Germline CDR1 reads SGDLS; CDR2 reads YYNGEE. The V segment lost 3 bases and the J segment 7 bases; nucleotides outside the gene matches: 4. This CDR3 has 14 residues. CDR3 sequence reads: CASSEGGLANEQFF. The CDR3 region has the DNA TGTGCCAGCAGCGAAGGGGGACTAGCGAATGAGCAGTTCTTC.

J is TRBJ2-3 and V is TRBV4-3, with 8 bases matching TRBD1. J was trimmed by 4 bases and V by 3 bases; bases with no gene match: 9. CDR1 is LGHNA, CDR2 YSLEER, per germline. This CDR3 is built from 16 residues. The chain's CDR3 is CASSHLTGAGSDTQYF. In nucleotides, the CDR3 is TGCGCCAGCAGCCACCTGACAGGGGCTGGTTCAGATACGCAGTATTTT.

This clonotype showed up just a few times. V usage is TRBV28 and J usage is TRBJ2-4; D is unclear. CDR1 MDHEN and CDR2 SYDVKM come from the germline V gene. V was shortened by 5 bases and J by 0 bases, with 8 bases between the two germline ends. This CDR3 has 14 residues. The CDR3: CASSPNVAKNIQYF. In DNA, the CDR3 is TGTGCCAGCAGTCCCAATGTAGCCAAAAACATTCAGTACTTC.

This clonotype was counted between two and nine times. This chain uses TRBV12-3 or TRBV12-4 with TRBJ2-2; 10 bases are a match to TRBD2. The ends lost 8 bases at V and 6 bases at J; junction bases unmatched: 15. The CDR3 has 17 residues. The CDR3 nucleotides read TGTGCCAGCCGCCCCTCCATGGGGACTAGCGTTCCCGGGGAGCTGTTTTTT. Translation gives CASRPSMGTSVPGELFF.

The rearrangement links TRBV20-1 to TRBJ2-5; D ambiguous. The germline gives CDR1 DFQATT, CDR2 SNEGSKA (reference sequence). The V and J ends lost 1 base and 0 bases respectively, with 3 bases between them. The CDR3 spans 12 residues. The CDR3 is CSARADQETQYF. For the CDR3, the DNA is TGCAGTGCTAGAGCAGACCAAGAGACCCAGTACTTC.

The chain has TRBV30 and TRBJ2-5, with D possibly TRBD1 on 5 matching bases. The CDR3 loop spans 17 amino acids. The V gene lost 3 bases and the J gene lost 2 bases, with 22 bases spanning the gap. From germline, CDR1 is GTSNPN and CDR2 SVGIG (reference sequence). CDR3 in DNA: TGTGCCTGGAGGTCCTTTCTAGGGGTCCAGAGTCAAGAGACCCAGTACTTC. Translating it yields CAWRSFLGVQSQETQYF.

This clonotype appeared a few times. This CDR3 is CASSFKRHTGELFF. Here the CDR3 DNA reads TGTGCCAGCAGTTTTAAGCGACACACCGGGGAGCTGTTTTTT. This chain links TRBV12-3 or TRBV12-4 with TRBJ2-2; D not certain. This CDR3 is 14 amino acids long. Trimming cost V 3 bases and J 3 bases, with 8 bases left between them.

V and J are TRBV20-1 and TRBJ2-3, with no clear D. The germline CDR1 and CDR2 sequences are DFQATT and SNEGSKA (reference sequence). V shed 7 bases and J shed 5 bases, with 13 bases lying between them. The CDR3 covers 12 residues. The CDR3 loop is CSGLSSRDTQYF. DNA of the CDR3: TGCAGTGGTCTCTCCAGTAGAGATACGCAGTATTTT.

CDR3 DNA: TGTGCCAGCACCAAGGACAGGGTTGGAGAGCTGTTTTTT. This gives the protein CASTKDRVGELFF. The rearrangement joins TRBV3-1 to TRBJ2-2; 8 bases fit TRBD1. The CDR3 length is 13 residues. The V gene end was trimmed by 7 bases and the J gene end by 11 bases; junction bases not matched to a gene: 9. Germline assignment: CDR1 LGHDT and CDR2 YNNKEL (reference sequence).

This clonotype was seen more than once but under ten times. V gene TRBV9 combines with J gene TRBJ1-3; D gene ambiguous. Germline CDR1 is SGDLS and CDR2 is YYNGEE. V lost 3 bases and J lost 2, with 12 bases in between. The CDR3 is made up of 15 amino acids. The CDR3 protein is CASSGGFGAGNTIYF. Written as DNA, the CDR3 is TGTGCCAGCAGCGGAGGGTTCGGTGCTGGAAACACCATATATTTT. The full variable domain, completed using reference TRBV9 and TRBJ1-3, is DSGVTQTPKHLITATGQRVTLRCSPRSGDLSVYWYQQSLDQGLQFLIQYYNGEERAKGNILERFSAQQFPDLHSELNLSSLELGDSALYFCASSGGFGAGNTIYFGEGSWLTVV.

Worth noting for this clonotype: One end of the junction varies from germline; a read error may be responsible. V gene TRBV6-1 combines with J gene TRBJ2-5, with D possibly TRBD2 on 5 matching bases. The CDR3 has 14 residues. CDR1 and CDR2 (germline): MNHNS, SASEGT. The CDR3 is CASSEGGPARVRDF. In DNA, the CDR3 is TGTGCCAGCAGTGAAGGTGGGCCGGCGCGGGTCCGGGACTTC.

This clonotype has a count of ten or more. V and J are TRBV20-1 and TRBJ2-5, with 7 bases lining up with TRBD2. V trimming: 5 bases; J trimming: 4 bases; junction bases outside the gene matches: 4. Germline lookup yields CDR1 DFQATT and CDR2 SNEGSKA (reference sequence). The CDR3 sequence is 12 residues long. The CDR3 loop is CSASRLAETQYF. The CDR3 coding sequence is TGCAGTGCTTCTAGACTAGCAGAGACCCAGTACTTC.

The sample holds many counts of this clonotype. The chain joins TRBV11-2 to TRBJ2-1; tentatively, D is TRBD2 (6 bases). CDR3 length: 14 residues. The V end was cut by 4 bases, the J end by 4 bases, with 11 bases between. The germline CDR1 and CDR2 sequences are SGHAT and FQNNGV. CDR3 in DNA: TGTGCCAGCAGCTCCCGGGACTTTTACAATGAGCAGTTCTTC. This sequence encodes CASSSRDFYNEQFF. Together with reference TRBV11-2 and TRBJ2-1, the CDR3 gives the full variable domain: EAGVAQSPRYKIIEKRQSVAFWCNPISGHATLYWYQQILGQGPKLLIQFQNNGVVDDSQLPKDRFSAERLKGVDSTLKIQPAKLEDSAVYLCASSSRDFYNEQFFGPGTRLTVL.

This clonotype was seen more than once but under ten times. This rearrangement joins TRBV12-5 to TRBJ2-6, with a possible D match to TRBD1 (6 bases). The length of the CDR3 is 18 residues. Trimming pared 1 base from V and 2 bases from J, leaving 15 bases between. The V gene's germline CDR1 is LGHNT and CDR2 FRNRAP. DNA of the CDR3: TGTGCTAGTGGTTTGGGGGACAAGGATAGTACTGGGGCCAACGTCCTGACTTTC. This codes for CASGLGDKDSTGANVLTF. Variable domain in full (rest from reference TRBV12-5 and TRBJ2-6): DARVTQTPRHKVTEMGQEVTMRCQPILGHNTVFWYRQTMMQGLELLAYFRNRAPLDDSGMPKDRFSAEMPDATLATLKIQPSEPRDSAVYFCASGLGDKDSTGANVLTFGAGSRLTVL.

The chain uses TRBV28 and TRBJ1-6; perhaps TRBD1 as D (6 bases). Germline V gene lookup returns CDR1 MDHEN and CDR2 SYDVKM. Trimming pared 6 bases from V and 8 bases from J, leaving 17 bases between. This CDR3 comprises 15 residues. The CDR3 DNA sequence: TGTGCCAGCAGACCTTTCGGGGGCGGGTATTCACCCCTCCACTTT. This gives the protein CASRPFGGGYSPLHF. The full variable domain, rest sourced from reference TRBV28 and TRBJ1-6, is DVKVTQSSRYLVKRTGEKVFLECVQDMDHENMFWYRQDPGLGLRLIYFSYDVKMKEKGDIPEGYSVSREKKERFSLILESASTNQTSMYLCASRPFGGGYSPLHFGNGTRLTVT.

This clonotype was counted a few times. The V call is TRBV4-3, the J call TRBJ2-2, with 15 positions matching TRBD2. Germline V CDR1 and CDR2: LGHNA, YSLEER. The CDR3 length is 16 residues. Losses at the gene ends were 6 bases for V and 5 bases for J; bases not matched to a gene: 4. CDR3 nucleotides: TGCGCCAGCAGACCGGGACTAGCGGGAGGAACCGGGGAGCTGTTTTTT. It is translated as CASRPGLAGGTGELFF.

The rearrangement joins TRBV9 to TRBJ2-1; D uncertain. V lost 4 bases and J lost 4, with 12 bases in between. This CDR3 contains 14 residues. The V gene's germline CDR1 is SGDLS and CDR2 YYNGEE. CDR3 residues: CASSPTGKYNEQFF. The CDR3 region has the DNA TGTGCCAGCAGCCCAACCGGAAAGTACAATGAGCAGTTCTTC.

This clonotype was seen many times. This rearrangement joins TRBV6-2 or TRBV6-3 to TRBJ2-6; D gene ambiguous. CDR3 length equals 14 residues. The V gene's germline CDR1 is MNHEY and CDR2 SVGEGT. V lost 2 bases to trimming and J lost 0 bases, with 2 bases between them. CDR3 sequence (DNA): TGTGCCAGCAGTTACAGCTCTGGGGCCAACGTCCTGACTTTC. Translated, it gives CASSYSSGANVLTF.

In its sample, this clonotype was seen a few times. The rearrangement links TRBV6-5 to TRBJ2-3; D is uncertain. Trimming stripped 5 bases from V and 2 bases from J, with 14 bases between. This CDR3 region has 15 residues. CDR1 is MNHEY and CDR2 is SVGAGI in the germline V gene. The chain's CDR3 is CASSHRRVNTDTQYF. The CDR3 nucleotides read TGTGCCAGCAGTCACCGTCGAGTCAACACAGATACGCAGTATTTT.

The chain uses TRBV28 and TRBJ2-2; tentatively, D is TRBD1 (6 bases). Between the trimmed V and J ends, which lost 3 bases and 6 bases, there was a span of 11 bases. Germline V gene data show CDR1 as MDHEN and CDR2 as SYDVKM. The CDR3 runs 14 residues. Here the CDR3 DNA reads TGTGCCAGCAGTTTCTCCAACAGGGCCGGGGAGCTGTTTTTT. Translating gives CASSFSNRAGELFF. Combining the CDR3 with reference TRBV28 and TRBJ2-2 gives the whole variable domain DVKVTQSSRYLVKRTGEKVFLECVQDMDHENMFWYRQDPGLGLRLIYFSYDVKMKEKGDIPEGYSVSREKKERFSLILESASTNQTSMYLCASSFSNRAGELFFGEGSRLTVL.

The V gene is TRBV24-1, the J gene TRBJ1-5; TRBD1 aligns across 8 bases. The junction had 11 bases not matched to a gene; V was cut back by 4 bases and J by 7 bases. The CDR3 runs 16 residues. Germline CDR1 is KGHDR and CDR2 is SFDVKD. The CDR3 sequence: CATSDPGTGSSQPQHF. In DNA, the CDR3 is TGTGCCACCAGTGACCCCGGGACAGGATCTTCACAGCCCCAGCATTTT.

This clonotype was seen a few times. CDR3 nucleotides: TGCGCCAGCAGCTTGGGTAGCGGGAGCATCGTCGAGCAGTACTTC. The encoded protein is CASSLGSGSIVEQYF. This sequence joins TRBV5-1 and TRBJ2-7, with 9 bases identical to TRBD2. CDR1 is SGHRS, CDR2 YFSETQ, per germline. The CDR3 has 15 amino acids. J was trimmed by 6 bases and V by 0 bases; bases with no gene match: 7. The whole variable domain, remainder taken from reference TRBV5-1 and TRBJ2-7, is KAGVTQTPRYLIKTRGQQVTLSCSPISGHRSVSWYQQTPGQGLQFLFEYFSETQRNKGNFPGRFSGRQFSNSRSEMNVSTLELGDSALYLCASSLGSGSIVEQYFGPGTRLTVT.